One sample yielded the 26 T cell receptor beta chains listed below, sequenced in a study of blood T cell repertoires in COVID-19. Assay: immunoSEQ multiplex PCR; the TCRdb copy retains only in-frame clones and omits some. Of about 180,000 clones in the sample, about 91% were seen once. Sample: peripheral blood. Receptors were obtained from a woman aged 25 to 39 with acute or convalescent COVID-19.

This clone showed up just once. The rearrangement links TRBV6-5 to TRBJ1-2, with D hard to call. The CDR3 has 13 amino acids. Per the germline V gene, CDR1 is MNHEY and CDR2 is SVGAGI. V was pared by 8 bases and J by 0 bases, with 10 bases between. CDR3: CASDRAANYGYTF. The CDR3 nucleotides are TGTGCCAGCGATAGAGCCGCTAACTATGGCTACACCTTC.

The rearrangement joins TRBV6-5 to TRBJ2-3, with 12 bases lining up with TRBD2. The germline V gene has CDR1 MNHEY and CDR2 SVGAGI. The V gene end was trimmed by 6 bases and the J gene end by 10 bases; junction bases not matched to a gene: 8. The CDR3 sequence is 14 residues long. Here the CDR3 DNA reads TGTGCCAGCAGGACTAGCGGGAGACCCGGGTCGCAGTATTTT. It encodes CASRTSGRPGSQYF.

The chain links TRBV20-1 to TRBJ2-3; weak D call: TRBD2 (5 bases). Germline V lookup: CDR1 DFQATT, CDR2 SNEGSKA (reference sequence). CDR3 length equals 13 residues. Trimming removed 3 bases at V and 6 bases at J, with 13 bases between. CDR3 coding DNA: TGCAGTGCTAGTGGCGGGTCCTGGGATACGCAGTATTTT. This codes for CSASGGSWDTQYF.

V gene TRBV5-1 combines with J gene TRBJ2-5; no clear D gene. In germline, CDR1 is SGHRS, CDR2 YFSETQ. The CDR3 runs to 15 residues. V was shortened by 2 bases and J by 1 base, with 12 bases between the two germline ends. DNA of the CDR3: TGCGCCAGCAGCTTTGTGTCAACGGGCCAAGAGACCCAGTACTTC. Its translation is CASSFVSTGQETQYF.

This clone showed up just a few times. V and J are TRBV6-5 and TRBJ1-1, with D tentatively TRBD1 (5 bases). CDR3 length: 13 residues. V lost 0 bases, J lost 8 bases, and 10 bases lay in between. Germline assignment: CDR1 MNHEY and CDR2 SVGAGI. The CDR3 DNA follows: TGTGCCAGCAGTTACTCTCGGAGACAGGAAGCTTTCTTT. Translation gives CASSYSRRQEAFF.

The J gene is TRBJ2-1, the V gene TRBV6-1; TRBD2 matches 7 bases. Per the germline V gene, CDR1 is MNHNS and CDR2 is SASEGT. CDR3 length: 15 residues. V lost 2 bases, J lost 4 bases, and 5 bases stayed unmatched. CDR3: CASSEIPGGYNEQFF. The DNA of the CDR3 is TGTGCCAGCAGTGAAATCCCGGGAGGTTACAATGAGCAGTTCTTC.

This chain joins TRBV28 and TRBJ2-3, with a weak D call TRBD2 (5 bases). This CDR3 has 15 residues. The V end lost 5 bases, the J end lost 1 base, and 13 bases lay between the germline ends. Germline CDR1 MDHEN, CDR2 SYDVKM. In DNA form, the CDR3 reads TGTGCCAGCAGTGCGGTCCCACTAGGCACAGATACGCAGTATTTT. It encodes CASSAVPLGTDTQYF.

The CDR3 region is CASSRLQGGNTIYF. The CDR3 nucleotides are TGTGCCAGCAGTCGACTACAGGGAGGAAACACCATATATTTT. The chain recombines TRBV28 with TRBJ1-3, with D perhaps matching TRBD1 (6 bases). V lost 5 bases, J lost 4 bases, and 12 bases lay in between. The CDR3 is made up of 14 amino acids. The germline gives CDR1 MDHEN, CDR2 SYDVKM.

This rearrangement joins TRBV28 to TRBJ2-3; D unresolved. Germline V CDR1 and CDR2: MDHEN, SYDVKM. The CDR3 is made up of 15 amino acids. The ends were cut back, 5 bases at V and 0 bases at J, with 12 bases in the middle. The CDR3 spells CASSLLERSTDTQYF. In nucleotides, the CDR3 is TGTGCCAGCAGTCTCCTGGAGCGTAGCACAGATACGCAGTATTTT.

As DNA, the CDR3 is TGTGCCAGCAGTGCCCCCCGGGAGTTTAATGGCTACACCTTC. This translates into CASSAPREFNGYTF. The chain joins TRBV28 to TRBJ1-2; D is unclear. The CDR3 has 14 residues. V was clipped by 5 bases and J by 6 bases, with 16 bases between them. Germline CDR1 and CDR2: MDHEN and SYDVKM.

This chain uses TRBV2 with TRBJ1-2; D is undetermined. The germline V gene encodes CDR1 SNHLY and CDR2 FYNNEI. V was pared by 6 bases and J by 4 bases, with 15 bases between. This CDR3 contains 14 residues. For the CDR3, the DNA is TGTGCCAGCAGACCTTCTCCCTGGAGCTATGGCTACACCTTC. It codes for CASRPSPWSYGYTF.

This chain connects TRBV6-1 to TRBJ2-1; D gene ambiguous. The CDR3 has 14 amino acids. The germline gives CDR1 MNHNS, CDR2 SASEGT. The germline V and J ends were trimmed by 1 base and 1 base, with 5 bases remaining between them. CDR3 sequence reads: CASSEERSYNEQFF. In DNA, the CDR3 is TGTGCCAGCAGTGAAGAGAGATCCTACAATGAGCAGTTCTTC.

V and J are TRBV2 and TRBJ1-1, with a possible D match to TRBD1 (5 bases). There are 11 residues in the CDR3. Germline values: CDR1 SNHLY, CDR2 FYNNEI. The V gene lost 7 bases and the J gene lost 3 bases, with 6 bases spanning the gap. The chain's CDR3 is CASTGYTEAFF. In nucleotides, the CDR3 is TGTGCCAGCACAGGGTACACTGAAGCTTTCTTT.

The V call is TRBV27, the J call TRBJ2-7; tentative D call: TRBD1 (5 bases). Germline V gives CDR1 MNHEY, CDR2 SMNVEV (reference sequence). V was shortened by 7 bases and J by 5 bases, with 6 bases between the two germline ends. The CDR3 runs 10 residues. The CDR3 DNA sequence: TGTGCCAGCAAAGGGGACGAGCAGTACTTC. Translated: CASKGDEQYF.

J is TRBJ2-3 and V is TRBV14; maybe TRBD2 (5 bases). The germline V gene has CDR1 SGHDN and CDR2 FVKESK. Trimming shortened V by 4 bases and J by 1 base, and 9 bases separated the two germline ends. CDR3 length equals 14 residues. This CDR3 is CASSRISGTDTQYF. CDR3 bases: TGTGCCAGCAGCCGTATTAGCGGCACAGATACGCAGTATTTT. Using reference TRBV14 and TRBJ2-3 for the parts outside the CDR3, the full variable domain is EAGVTQFPSHSVIEKGQTVTLRCDPISGHDNLYWYRRVMGKEIKFLLHFVKESKQDESGMPNNRFLAERTGGTYSTLKVQPAELEDSGVYFCASSRISGTDTQYFGPGTRLTVL.

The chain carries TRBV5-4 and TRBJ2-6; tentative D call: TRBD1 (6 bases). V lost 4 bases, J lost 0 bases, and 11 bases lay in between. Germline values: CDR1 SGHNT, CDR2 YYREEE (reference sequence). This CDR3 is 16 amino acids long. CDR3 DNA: TGTGCCAGCAGCCCACAGGGAAGCTCTGGGGCCAACGTCCTGACTTTC. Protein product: CASSPQGSSGANVLTF.

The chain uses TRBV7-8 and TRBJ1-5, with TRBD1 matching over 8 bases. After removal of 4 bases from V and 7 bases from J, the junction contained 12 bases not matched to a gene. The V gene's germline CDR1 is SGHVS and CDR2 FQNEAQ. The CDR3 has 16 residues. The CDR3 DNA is TGTGCCAGCAGCTCACATGGGGACAGGCGATTCCAGCCCCAGCATTTT. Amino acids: CASSSHGDRRFQPQHF. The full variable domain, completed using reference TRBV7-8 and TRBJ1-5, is GAGVSQSPRYKVAKRGQDVALRCDPISGHVSLFWYQQALGQGPEFLTYFQNEAQLDKSGLPSDRFFAERPEGSVSTLKIQRTQQEDSAVYLCASSSHGDRRFQPQHFGDGTRLSIL.

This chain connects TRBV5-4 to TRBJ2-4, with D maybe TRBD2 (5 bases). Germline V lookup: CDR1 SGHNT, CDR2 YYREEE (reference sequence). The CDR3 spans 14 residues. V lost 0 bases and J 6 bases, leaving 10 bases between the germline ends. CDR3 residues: CASSLGGDLNIQYF. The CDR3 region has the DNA TGTGCCAGCAGCTTGGGGGGAGATTTAAACATTCAGTACTTC.

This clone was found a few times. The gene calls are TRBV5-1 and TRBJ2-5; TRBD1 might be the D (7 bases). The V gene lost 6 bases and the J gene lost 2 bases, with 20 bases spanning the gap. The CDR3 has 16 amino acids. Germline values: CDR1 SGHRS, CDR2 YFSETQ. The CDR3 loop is CASNPGGTRNQETQYF. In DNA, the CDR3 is TGCGCCAGCAATCCAGGGGGGACGCGGAATCAAGAGACCCAGTACTTC.

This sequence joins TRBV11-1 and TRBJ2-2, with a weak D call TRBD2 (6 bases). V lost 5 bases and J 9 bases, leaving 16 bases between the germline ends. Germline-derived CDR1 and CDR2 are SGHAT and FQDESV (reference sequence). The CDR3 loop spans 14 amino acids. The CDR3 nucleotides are TGTGCCAGCAGCCAATGGGGGGTGGAATGGGAGCTGTTTTTT. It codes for CASSQWGVEWELFF.

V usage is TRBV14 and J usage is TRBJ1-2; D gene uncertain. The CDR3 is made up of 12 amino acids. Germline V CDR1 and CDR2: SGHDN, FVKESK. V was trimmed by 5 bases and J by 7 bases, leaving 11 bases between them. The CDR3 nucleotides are TGTGCCAGCAGCGCTCTTTGGAGTGGCTACACCTTC. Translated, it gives CASSALWSGYTF.

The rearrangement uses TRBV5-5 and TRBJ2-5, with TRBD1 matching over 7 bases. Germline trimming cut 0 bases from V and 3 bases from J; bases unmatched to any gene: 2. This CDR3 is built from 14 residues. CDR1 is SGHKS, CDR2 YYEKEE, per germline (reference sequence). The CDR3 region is CASSLAGTEETQYF. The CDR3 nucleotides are TGTGCCAGCAGCTTGGCGGGGACAGAAGAGACCCAGTACTTC. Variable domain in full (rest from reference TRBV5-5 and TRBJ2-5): DAGVTQSPTHLIKTRGQQVTLRCSPISGHKSVSWYQQVLGQGPQFIFQYYEKEERGRGNFPDRFSARQFPNYSSELNVNALLLGDSALYLCASSLAGTEETQYFGPGTRLLVL.

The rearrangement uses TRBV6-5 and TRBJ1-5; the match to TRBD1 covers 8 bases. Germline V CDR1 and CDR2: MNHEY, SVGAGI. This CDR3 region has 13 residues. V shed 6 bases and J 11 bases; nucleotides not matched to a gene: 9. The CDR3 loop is CASSLTGTGTQHF. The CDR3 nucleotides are TGTGCCAGCAGCTTAACCGGGACAGGTACCCAGCATTTT.

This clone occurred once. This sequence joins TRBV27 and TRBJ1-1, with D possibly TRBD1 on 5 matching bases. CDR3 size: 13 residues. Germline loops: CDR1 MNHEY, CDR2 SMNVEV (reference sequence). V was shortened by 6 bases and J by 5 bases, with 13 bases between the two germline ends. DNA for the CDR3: TGTGCCAGCAGCCCGGGGGGGGAGACTGAAGCTTTCTTT. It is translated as CASSPGGETEAFF.

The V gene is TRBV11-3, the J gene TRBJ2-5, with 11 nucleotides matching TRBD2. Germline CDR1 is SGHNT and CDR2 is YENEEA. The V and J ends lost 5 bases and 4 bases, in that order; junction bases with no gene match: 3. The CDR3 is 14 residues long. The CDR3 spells CASSDSGGVETQYF. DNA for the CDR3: TGTGCCAGCAGCGATAGCGGGGGGGTAGAGACCCAGTACTTC.

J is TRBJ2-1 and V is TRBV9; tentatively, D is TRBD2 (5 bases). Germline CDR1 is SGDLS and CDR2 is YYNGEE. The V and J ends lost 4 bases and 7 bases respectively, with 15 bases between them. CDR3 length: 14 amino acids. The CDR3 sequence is CASSSWYGINEQFF. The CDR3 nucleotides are TGTGCCAGCAGCTCCTGGTACGGGATTAATGAGCAGTTCTTC.